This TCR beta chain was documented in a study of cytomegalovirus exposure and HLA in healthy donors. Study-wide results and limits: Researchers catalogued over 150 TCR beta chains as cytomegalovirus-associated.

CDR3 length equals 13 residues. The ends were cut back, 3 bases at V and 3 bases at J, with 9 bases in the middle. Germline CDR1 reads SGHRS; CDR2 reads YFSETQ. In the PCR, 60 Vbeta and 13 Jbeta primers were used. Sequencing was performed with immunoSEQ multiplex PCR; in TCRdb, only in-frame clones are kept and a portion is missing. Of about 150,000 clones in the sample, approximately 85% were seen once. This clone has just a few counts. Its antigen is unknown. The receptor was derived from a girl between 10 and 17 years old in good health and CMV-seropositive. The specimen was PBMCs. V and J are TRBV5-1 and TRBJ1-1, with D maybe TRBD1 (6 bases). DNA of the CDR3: TGCGCCAGCAGCTACAGGGTTGACACTGAAGCTTTCTTT. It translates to CASSYRVDTEAFF.